This T cell receptor (beta chain) was sequenced during a study of T cells expressing NK-cell markers. Study at large: One of the eight sequenced donors was seronegative, whereas the other seven were HCMV-seropositive.

5'RACE template switching with UMIs generated TCR beta cDNA. Following a re-call of the 5' RACE reads, TCRdb has one entry per CDR3 protein and lacks DNA. This sample contains about 550,000 distinct CDR3 sequences. General study findings and limits: In a few donors, dominant clonotypes made up about 28.3-65% of CD3+CD56-NKG2C+ cells. Of the CD8+ T cell pool in roughly 6 donors, roughly 1.0-8% was accounted for by dominant NKG2C+ clonotypes.

Concerning this clonotype: Its cognate antigen is unknown.

The CDR3 extends over 12 amino acids. Germline V gene lookup returns CDR1 SQVTM and CDR2 ANQGSEA. The chain couples TRBV29-1 to TRBJ2-7. Sequencing was performed on blood T cells: a sorted CD56 or NKG2C T cell subset, CD4+ or CD8+ T cells, or bulk PBMC T cells (not recorded which). The sequence was obtained from a man aged 18 to 29 in good health. Here the CDR3 reads CSVEEGQYEQYF.